Included here is one T cell receptor (beta chain) sequence, with context. What it binds is not known. The data are from a study of T cell responses to AZD1222 COVID-19 vaccine. Study-level results: Repertoires in all cases were sampled only once the peak T cell response had passed.

Using immunoSEQ multiplex PCR, the repertoire was profiled, and TCRdb retains in-frame clones only, with some absent. The sample lists around 160,000 clones, about 91% seen once, with roughly 16% in the top ten. Sequenced material: peripheral blood, taken on day 0 of AZD1222 vaccination. The clonotype originates from an adult in good health.

For the CDR3, the DNA is TGTGCCAGTAGTATCCGTCAGGCAGGGCCGAACTATGGCTACACCTTC. Protein: CASSIRQAGPNYGYTF. V usage is TRBV19 and J usage is TRBJ1-2, with D perhaps matching TRBD1 (5 bases). Deletions cut 3 bases from V and 2 bases from J, with 16 bases between. This CDR3 is 16 amino acids long. CDR1 is LNHDA, CDR2 SQIVND, per germline (reference sequence).